This entry concerns a single T cell receptor (beta chain). At least ten counts were recorded for this clonotype. This clone's antigen is unknown. No quality values exist for individual bases; no much larger clone is one base distant. A case-control design nested within a healthcare worker cohort in London, UK, was used, with weekly nasopharyngeal swab PCR tests and blood sampling performed. Healthcare workers were recruited between 23 and 31 March 2020, during the week of the UK lockdown, and were followed weekly for up to roughly 16 weeks. This sample was included in a study of early T cells in non-severe SARS-CoV-2 infection (dated by TCRdb to the early 2020s). With regard to the full study: Because TCR sequencing was done on bulk RNA from unsorted whole blood, the alpha and beta chains could not be paired. Summary of the overall study and its limitations: VDJdb matching was skewed toward anti-spike CD8 responses, so virus-specific expansions were likely underestimated and private and CD4 specificities were missed.

Measured from the cysteine to the phenylalanine, the CDR3 is 14 residues long. Just the 42-base CDR3 DNA is kept, in frame starting at base 1. V gives up 3 bases and J gives up 7 bases, and the segment between their germline ends measures 10 bases. The germline V gene gives CDR1 as KGHSH and CDR2 as LQKENI. The library was built by means of 5' RACE. The sample was run on a NextSeq 500. The TCR library protocol attached unique molecular identifiers to individual cDNA molecules to correct for sequencing error and PCR bias. Both TCR alpha and beta chains were sequenced, and tight co-correlation was observed between alpha and beta sequence abundances in each sample. The original methods were these. Decombinator V4 was used to perform V gene, J gene and CDR3 annotation of TCR sequences. TCRs were defined as expanded if a significant change between any two time points was detected under a Poisson model with p below 0.0001. TCR abundances were normalised to the total number of TCRs sequenced in each sample and reported as counts per million. MAIT TCRs were defined by TRAV1-2 paired with TRAJ12, TRAJ20 or TRAJ33, and iNKT TCRs by TRAV10 paired with TRAJ18. A search of VDJdb, accessed on 1 November 2021, was run for TCRs annotated to CMV, EBV and SARS-CoV-2, with TCRs annotated for multiple antigens excluded. TCRdb trimmed public reads at Q25 via fastp, called clones via MiXCR and kept in-frame beta chains. Each CDR3 protein gets just one entry, which takes the most common genes and DNA from the rows behind it. These V and J calls originate from TCRdb's pipeline instead of the authors' own analysis. The sample records about 69,000 distinct CDR3 sequences, 9.5% of which are singletons. The top ten clones comprise under 6.5% of the sample.

The receptor chain draws on TRBV18 and TRBJ1-6; the D gene is perhaps TRBD1, on 5 matching bases. The source of this sequence is an adult who was a healthcare worker with PCR-confirmed SARS-CoV-2 infection or an uninfected control (not recorded which). The sample taken for sequencing was whole blood. CDR3 loop: CASSPGVENSPLHF. The DNA reads as follows: TGTGCCAGCTCACCGGGGGTAGAGAATTCACCCCTCCACTTT.